This note documents a single T cell receptor (beta chain) sequence. In its sample, this clonotype was seen a few times. Its recognized antigen is unknown. Base qualities were left out, and no much larger clone turns up one base away. The CDR3 sequence holds 13 residues, the cysteine and phenylalanine included. Of all the DNA, just the CDR3 is kept, 39 bases in frame from base 1. Based on the germline V gene, the CDR1 and CDR2 sequences are MDHEN and SYDVKM. The junction shows trimming of 7 bases on V and 5 bases on J, plus 14 bases between the germline ends. These data come from a study of blood T cells in healthy people across ages (dated by TCRdb to 2013 to 2016). A note on the overall study: In model experiments, roughly one uniquely barcoded TCR beta cDNA molecule per two T cells was captured by template switching. To track age-related changes in TCR beta repertoire diversity, the study relied on deep sequencing normalized with unique cDNA molecular identifiers. The donors were split into four age groups: young (average 16 years), middle-aged (nearly 40), aged (62) and long-lived (82). Donors of different ages were randomly distributed across sequencing lanes to avoid experimental bias. Two additional independent replicas of 1 million unique cDNA reads from the same blood draw were analyzed for two donors (one aged 18 to 30 and one aged 80 or older). What the work shows at the level of the full study, not this receptor alone: Donor CMV infection status was unknown, potentially confounding age-related changes in expanded clonotypes. As age increased, observed TCR beta diversity per million T cells dropped in a roughly linear way, and a significant reduction was already evident by age 40. Because profiling used bulk unsorted PBMCs, naive and antigen-experienced compartments could not be compared conclusively. There was a strong correlation between observed TCR beta diversity and the percentage of naive T cells measured by flow cytometry. The long-lived group showed more naive CD4+ T cells, fewer expanded clones and increased TCR diversity than the aged group, suggesting age selection. Estimates of total diversity from one million sequenced T cells were regarded as lower bounds and underestimates.

Systemically healthy Caucasian individuals from Russia, 39 in total and aged roughly 6 to 90 years, were included as donors. Each donor gave about 9.7 milliliters of peripheral blood, drawn into EDTA-treated Vacutainer tubes. Ficoll-Paque density-gradient centrifugation was used to isolate PBMCs, with at least 6.5 million per sample. Total RNA, at least 6 micrograms per sample, was extracted from PBMCs with Trizol reagent. The percentages of naive CD45RAhigh/CD27high T cells were determined by flow cytometry on a PBMC aliquot from every donor. To prepare the library, 5' RACE was applied. TCRdb records Illumina HiSeq 2500 as the sequencer. A second PCR of about 6 to 11 cycles was performed with a sample-barcoded 5' primer and a J-beta primer mix. A template-switch 5' adaptor carrying 12 random nucleotides introduced a unique molecular identifier onto each TCR beta cDNA molecule. Each sample yielded at least 2.5 million CDR3-containing paired-end reads. All of the RNA was converted into first-strand cDNA using the Mint cDNA synthesis kit, with a TRBC-specific oligonucleotide serving as the primer. All cDNA was treated with uracil-DNA glycosylase and then went through a first 18-cycle PCR with the universal primers M1SS and BC2_uni_R. The original pipeline was this. Each sample was normalized by randomly selecting 1 million high-quality reads, each carrying a distinct molecular identifier. Reads sharing molecular identifiers were discarded rather than binned into consensus sequences. MiTCR, with a Q25 quality threshold and the strictest error-elimination algorithm, was used for CDR3 identification, clonotype clustering and error correction. A nonparametric unseen species model with Euler transformation was used to estimate a lower bound on total TCR beta diversity. Using fastp at Q25 and MiXCR, TCRdb reprocessed the public reads and kept productive beta chains. Rows matching on CDR3 protein sequence are summarized as one entry with the most common DNA and genes. TCRdb's processing, not the authors', yielded these V and J calls. The sample profile shows 800,000 to 950,000 distinct CDR3 sequences; around 48% of them were found once. Of the sample, around an eighth is held by the ten largest clones.

The chain was built from TRBV28 and TRBJ2-5, with a weak D call of TRBD1 (5 bases match). The sequencing sample was made of blood. The origin of this receptor is a young man in good health. Here is the DNA: TGTGCCAGCACGTTTAGGGGCCAGGAGACCCAGTACTTC. Its protein is CASTFRGQETQYF.